Below, one T cell receptor (beta chain) is given with its context. Its specificity is not known. The germline V gene encodes CDR1 LNHDA and CDR2 SQIVND (reference sequence). The CDR3 runs to 17 residues. V shed 5 bases and J shed 2 bases, with 21 bases lying between them. This record belongs to a study of a mutant IDH1 vaccine in newly diagnosed glioma. Study as a whole: Of the patients given treatment, around 60% were male and approximately 40% were female, and a mean age of around 38 years was recorded. Earlier therapy was either radiotherapy, temozolomide, or both, and most got both. V12 corresponded to week 35 and V13 to week 47.

Profiled with immunoSEQ multiplex PCR; TCRdb holds only in-frame clones, not every one. The table records about 50,000 clones, roughly 84% of them present only once. Described time point: week 47, end of study. A single vaccine dose contained 300 ug of mutant IDH1 20-mer peptide, and topical imiquimod was used with it. General study results and limits: Changes to the top peripheral T cell clonotypes appeared unrelated to pseudoprogression.

The TCR comes from a woman aged 25 to 39 with glioma. Some clones in this sample may be carry-over from other donors' samples. The chain links TRBV19 to TRBJ1-1; no reliable D call. The source was PBMCs, collected from a glioma patient whose treatment included an IDH1 peptide vaccine. The CDR3 DNA is TGTGCCAGTAGTCTTGGGGTAGGGTTCGGTCGTAACACTGAAGCTTTCTTT. It codes for CASSLGVGFGRNTEAFF.